In its sample, the clone carrying this T cell receptor beta chain was seen a few times. Trimming pared 0 bases from V and 1 base from J, leaving 9 bases between. CDR1 and CDR2 (germline): SGHVS, FNYEAQ. The CDR3 spans 15 residues. The entry originates in a study of regulatory T cells in long-lasting Graves disease. Study as a whole: Recently diagnosed Graves' patients had received antithyroid drugs for under 3 months.

As for time point: newly diagnosed GD, antithyroid drugs for less than 3 months. The TCR library was prepared using RNA isolated from PBMCs. With EDTA tubes as the receptacles, 7.5 to 9.5 milliliters of peripheral blood were drawn. The TCR beta library used iRepertoire HTBI primers with Arm-PCR amplification of CDR3. TCRdb reprocessed the multiplex PCR reads with MiXCR, giving one entry per CDR3 protein. This repertoire shows 500,000 to 700,000 distinct CDR3 sequences, 16% found once; its top ten account for around a sixth. The same data also contributed to another study, on T cells in Graves' hyperthyroidism and ophthalmopathy.

The V call is TRBV7-6, the J call TRBJ2-5; possible D gene TRBD1, 5 bases. Sequenced here: peripheral blood mononuclear cells (PBMCs), sampled at new diagnosis, from a patient treated with antithyroid drugs. This receptor was obtained from a woman in her 30s with Graves disease. The CDR3 DNA reads TGTGCCAGCAGCTTAGCAGGGGTGCCCCAAGAGACCCAGTACTTC. It encodes CASSLAGVPQETQYF.